A single sample is the source of the 31 T cell receptor beta chains below, sequenced in a study of CD8+CD57+ T cells in acquired aplastic anemia. An expansion of CD8+CD57+ cells by flow cytometry had been shown in patients chosen for sequencing. According to the study, genomic DNA was the template for TCR beta VDJ and CDR3 profiling. MiXCR, applied by TCRdb to the reads, yields one record per CDR3 protein. The sample lists 450,000 to 600,000 distinct CDR3 sequences, under 40% occurring once. The sample consisted of sorted CD4+, CD8+, or CD8+CD57+ T cells (not recorded which) from PBMCs. The receptors shown here come from a human donor with aplastic anemia.

Details on this clonotype: A much bigger clone sits one base away, suggesting this may be a read error. The rearrangement links TRBV14 to TRBJ1-5; 7 bases fit TRBD1. Germline loops: CDR1 SGHDN, CDR2 FVKESK. CDR3 length: 15 residues. CDR3 residues: CACSQGGRGNQPQHF. Here the CDR3 DNA reads TGTGCCTGCAGCCAAGGGGGCAGGGGAAATCAGCCCCAGCATTTT.

This clonotype has a count of ten or more. The chain is built from TRBV19 and TRBJ2-3, with TRBD1 identical over 7 bases. CDR1 is LNHDA, CDR2 SQIVND, per germline (reference sequence). Losses at the gene ends were 5 bases for V and 2 bases for J; bases not matched to a gene: 4. The CDR3 spans 14 residues. DNA for the CDR3: TGTGCCAGTAGTCCGGGACAGAACACAGATACGCAGTATTTT. Encoded protein: CASSPGQNTDTQYF. Combining the CDR3 with reference TRBV19 and TRBJ2-3 gives the whole variable domain DGGITQSPKYLFRKEGQNVTLSCEQNLNHDAMYWYRQDPGQGLRLIYYSQIVNDFQKGDIAEGYSVSREKKESFPLTVTSAQKNPTAFYLCASSPGQNTDTQYFGPGTRLTVL.

In the case of this clonotype: It may be a read error: a sequence one base away is much more abundant. V is TRBV2 and J is TRBJ2-5; a possible D gene is TRBD1 (5 bases). Germline V gene sequence: CDR1 SNHLY, CDR2 FYNNEI. This CDR3 contains 15 residues. Trimming took off 5 bases at V and 4 bases at J, with 17 bases between the two ends. Here the CDR3 reads CASSPQGNRRETQYF. CDR3 DNA: TGTGCCAGCAGTCCTCAGGGAAATAGACGAGAGACCCAGTACTTC. The full variable domain, completed using reference TRBV2 and TRBJ2-5, is EPEVTQTPSHQVTQMGQEVILRCVPISNHLYFYWYRQILGQKVEFLVSFYNNEISEKSEIFDDQFSVERPDGSNFTLKIRSTKLEDSAMYFCASSPQGNRRETQYFGPGTRLLVL.

In this sample, this clonotype turned up many times. V usage is TRBV9 and J usage is TRBJ1-1; D remains ambiguous. The germline gives CDR1 SGDLS, CDR2 YYNGEE. The CDR3 is made up of 15 amino acids. Trimming left V 0 bases short and J 1 base short, with 10 bases between. CDR3 DNA: TGTGCCAGCAGCGTAGGAGGTGTTAAGAACACTGAAGCTTTCTTT. It specifies CASSVGGVKNTEAFF.

This clonotype was counted many times. This chain links TRBV7-9 with TRBJ2-7; D unclear. In germline, CDR1 is SEHNR, CDR2 FQNEAQ (reference sequence). V was trimmed by 5 bases and J by 4 bases, leaving 9 bases between them. The CDR3 has 12 residues. CDR3 residues: CASSRTEYEQYF. The CDR3 DNA reads as TGTGCCAGCAGCCGCACAGAGTACGAGCAGTACTTC.

Many counts were recorded for this clonotype. This clone may be a read error of a much larger clone one base away. The chain's CDR3 is CASSANRNTEAFF. CDR3 sequence (DNA): TGTGCCAGCAGCGCTAACAGGAACACTGAAGCTTTCTTT. The V and J genes are TRBV6-4 and TRBJ1-1, with no clear D. CDR3 length equals 13 residues. Germline-derived CDR1 and CDR2 are MRHNA and SNTAGT. V lost 6 bases and J 1 base, leaving 9 bases between the germline ends.

This clonotype came up a few times. The rearrangement links TRBV6-1 to TRBJ1-2; D is unclear. With 9 bases removed from V and 4 bases from J, the gap between germline ends came to 21 bases. Germline V gives CDR1 MNHNS, CDR2 SASEGT. The CDR3 contains 15 residues. CDR3 sequence reads: CASADRGGVGYGYTF. The CDR3 DNA follows: TGTGCCAGTGCTGATAGAGGAGGAGTTGGCTATGGCTACACCTTC.

This clonotype was seen many times. CDR3 sequence (DNA): TGTGCCAGCAGCGCGGGACTTTTCTACGAGCAGTACTTC. It encodes CASSAGLFYEQYF. This chain connects TRBV9 to TRBJ2-7; the D gene is possibly TRBD2 (6 bases). Deletions cut 3 bases from V and 3 bases from J, with 10 bases between. Germline assignment: CDR1 SGDLS and CDR2 YYNGEE. This CDR3 spans 13 amino acids.

The rearrangement uses TRBV4-1 and TRBJ1-6; 7 bases map to TRBD1. Germline lookup yields CDR1 MGHRA and CDR2 YSYEKL. J lost 11 bases, V lost 4 bases, and 14 bases had no gene match. The CDR3 consists of 16 residues. The CDR3 here is CASSPIGGQKDPPLHF. CDR3 coding DNA: TGCGCCAGCAGCCCTATAGGGGGACAGAAGGATCCACCCCTCCACTTT.

This clonotype was observed many times. This chain joins TRBV19 and TRBJ2-6; perhaps TRBD1 as D (6 bases). This CDR3 region has 14 residues. V was clipped by 7 bases and J by 3 bases, with 10 bases between them. Germline CDR1 reads LNHDA; CDR2 reads SQIVND (reference sequence). The CDR3 DNA reads as TGTGCCAGTACAGGGGTGGTTGGGGCCAACGTCCTGACTTTC. Its translation: CASTGVVGANVLTF.

The J gene is TRBJ2-3, the V gene TRBV10-3, with unresolved D. In germline, CDR1 is ENHRY, CDR2 SYGVKD. The V end lost 9 bases, the J end lost 5 bases, and 9 bases lay between the germline ends. This CDR3 has 11 amino acids. CDR3 DNA: TGTGCCATTCGGGTCCAAGATACGCAGTATTTT. Its protein is CAIRVQDTQYF.

The CDR3: CASSLTDRQPQHF. The CDR3 DNA is TGTGCCAGCAGTTTAACCGACCGGCAGCCCCAGCATTTT. The chain links TRBV12-3 or TRBV12-4 to TRBJ1-5; D unresolved. The CDR3 runs 13 residues. Trimming stripped 2 bases from V and 7 bases from J, with 9 bases between.

V usage is TRBV20-1 and J usage is TRBJ2-6; 7 positions match TRBD2. The CDR3 totals 17 residues. Unmatched junction bases numbered 9, after V lost 0 bases and J lost 4 bases. Germline V gene sequence: CDR1 DFQATT, CDR2 SNEGSKA (reference sequence). The CDR3 coding sequence is TGCAGTGCTAGAGATGTGGGGGGGGGAGCAGGGGCCAACGTCCTGACTTTC. As protein: CSARDVGGGAGANVLTF.

Only a few counts were recorded for this clonotype. The rearrangement joins TRBV3-1 to TRBJ2-5, with D unclear. The CDR3 extends over 14 amino acids. The germline V gene has CDR1 LGHDT and CDR2 YNNKEL (reference sequence). Trimming pared 3 bases from V and 1 base from J, leaving 9 bases between. The DNA of the CDR3 is TGTGCCAGCAGCCAGATGGCTAGCCAAGAGACCCAGTACTTC. Its protein product is CASSQMASQETQYF.

The V and J genes are TRBV20-1 and TRBJ1-1, with a weak D call TRBD1 (6 bases). V was clipped by 2 bases and J by 10 bases, with 14 bases between them. CDR1 DFQATT and CDR2 SNEGSKA come from the germline V gene (reference sequence). This CDR3 has 12 residues. The CDR3 DNA sequence: TGCAGTGCTAGACAGGGGATTCTTGGAGCTTTCTTT. Translating gives CSARQGILGAFF.

This clonotype was seen repeatedly, ten times or more. V is TRBV2 and J is TRBJ2-7; TRBD1 agrees at 9 bases. The germline V gene encodes CDR1 SNHLY and CDR2 FYNNEI. The CDR3 is 13 amino acids. The V gene end was trimmed by 9 bases and the J gene end by 4 bases; junction bases not matched to a gene: 7. For the CDR3, the DNA is TGTGCCAGGGGGGGACAGGGCGAATACGAGCAGTACTTC. This codes for CARGGQGEYEQYF.

The rearrangement uses TRBV25-1 and TRBJ1-1; possible D gene TRBD1, 5 bases. The CDR3 runs to 15 residues. V lost 4 bases and J 0 bases, leaving 12 bases between the germline ends. The V gene's germline CDR1 is MGHDK and CDR2 SYGVNS. Written as DNA, the CDR3 is TGTGCCAGCAGTGCCCGACAGAACATGAACACTGAAGCTTTCTTT. Translating gives CASSARQNMNTEAFF.

This clonotype was picked up a small number of times. This chain joins TRBV20-1 and TRBJ2-3; D may be TRBD2 (5 bases). CDR3 length: 13 residues. Germline loops: CDR1 DFQATT, CDR2 SNEGSKA (reference sequence). V dropped 3 bases and J dropped 1 base, with 8 bases sitting between them. CDR3 nucleotide sequence: TGCAGTGCTAGTCTTAGCGGCACAGATACGCAGTATTTT. Amino acids: CSASLSGTDTQYF.

This sequence joins TRBV27 and TRBJ2-7; the D is unclear. The V gene's germline CDR1 is MNHEY and CDR2 SMNVEV (reference sequence). This CDR3 is 14 amino acids long. The V end lost 5 bases, the J end lost 2 bases, and 13 bases lay between the germline ends. The CDR3 protein is CASSPYTEAYEQYF. DNA for the CDR3: TGTGCCAGCAGTCCCTATACAGAGGCCTACGAGCAGTACTTC.

The chain links TRBV24-1 to TRBJ2-1, with a weak D call TRBD2 (8 bases). The CDR3 is 16 residues long. Germline CDR1 KGHDR, CDR2 SFDVKD. V gave up 7 bases and J gave up 6 bases, with 21 bases separating them. CDR3 DNA sequence: TGTGCCACCAGCGACAGGGTGGAGCGGGGGATCAATGAGCAGTTCTTC. It is translated as CATSDRVERGINEQFF.

This clonotype came up many times. This rearrangement joins TRBV24-1 to TRBJ1-5, with D unclear. Between the trimmed V and J ends, which lost 5 bases and 7 bases, there was a span of 11 bases. Per the germline V gene, CDR1 is KGHDR and CDR2 is SFDVKD. The CDR3 consists of 13 residues. CDR3 sequence: CATSGATGQPQHF. In DNA form, the CDR3 reads TGTGCCACCAGTGGTGCGACGGGGCAGCCCCAGCATTTT.

Concerning this clonotype: A much larger clone sits a single nucleotide away, making a read error possible. The DNA is omitted, as the CDR3 cannot be located on it reliably, and the CDR3 follows TCRdb's listing. The chain uses TRBV20-1 and TRBJ1-2; no check of the table's D call, TRBD1, against the DNA was made. 14 amino acids form the CDR3, both terminal residues included. Germline loops: CDR1 DFQATT, CDR2 SNEGSKA (reference sequence). CDR3 residues: CSATKTGGGYGCTF.

This clonotype was recorded at least ten times. The chain joins TRBV7-9 to TRBJ1-5; 10 nucleotides line up with TRBD1. Germline-derived CDR1 and CDR2 are SEHNR and FQNEAQ (reference sequence). CDR3 length: 15 residues. V lost 5 bases and J lost 5; bases outside the gene matches: 6. In nucleotides, the CDR3 is TGTGCCAGCAGCCTTATGACAGGGGGCGATCAGCCCCAGCATTTT. Protein: CASSLMTGGDQPQHF.

In DNA form, the CDR3 reads TGCAGTGCTACAGGGGAAGCTAACTATGGCTACACCTTC. This translates into CSATGEANYGYTF. The chain combines TRBV20-1 with TRBJ1-2; maybe TRBD1 (6 bases). Trimming pared 4 bases from V and 0 bases from J, leaving 9 bases between. The CDR3 contains 13 residues. Germline CDR1 is DFQATT and CDR2 is SNEGSKA (reference sequence).

V usage is TRBV2 and J usage is TRBJ2-7; 7 bases align to TRBD1. Unmatched junction bases numbered 4, after V lost 2 bases and J lost 0 bases. From germline, CDR1 is SNHLY and CDR2 FYNNEI. This CDR3 is 15 amino acids long. The CDR3 reads CASSEPGQTSYEQYF. The CDR3 bases are TGTGCCAGCAGTGAACCGGGACAGACCTCCTACGAGCAGTACTTC.

This clonotype was observed a few times. J is TRBJ1-5 and V is TRBV5-1, with 8 nucleotides matching TRBD1. The CDR3 runs to 15 residues. Germline values: CDR1 SGHRS, CDR2 YFSETQ. The junction had 8 bases not matched to a gene; V was cut back by 0 bases and J by 9 bases. The DNA of the CDR3 is TGCGCCAGCAGCTTGGATGGCCAGGGGGCTTTGCCCCAGCATTTT. Translated, it gives CASSLDGQGALPQHF.

This clonotype was counted at least ten times. V gene TRBV19 combines with J gene TRBJ1-5; no definite D call. The CDR3 extends over 12 amino acids. The V gene lost 5 bases and the J gene lost 7 bases, with 9 bases spanning the gap. The germline V gene has CDR1 LNHDA and CDR2 SQIVND (reference sequence). Written as DNA, the CDR3 is TGTGCCAGTAGTTTAGGAGTGCAGCCCCAGCATTTT. It specifies CASSLGVQPQHF.

This chain links TRBV12-3 or TRBV12-4 with TRBJ1-1; D unclear. The CDR3 is 12 amino acids. The V end was cut by 5 bases, the J end by 4 bases, with 8 bases between. CDR3 in amino acids: CASSNPPTEAFF. The CDR3, as DNA: TGTGCCAGCAGTAACCCGCCCACTGAAGCTTTCTTT.

This clonotype was seen at least ten times. The chain employs TRBV2 and TRBJ2-7, with 14 bases matching TRBD2. This CDR3 comprises 15 residues. Germline CDR1 and CDR2: SNHLY and FYNNEI. Trimming at V came to 7 bases and at J to 4 bases, leaving 6 bases not matched to a gene. CDR3 sequence (DNA): TGTGCCAGCAAAATGGGACTAGCGGGGGATTACGAGCAGTACTTC. Residues: CASKMGLAGDYEQYF. Combining the CDR3 with reference TRBV2 and TRBJ2-7 gives the whole variable domain EPEVTQTPSHQVTQMGQEVILRCVPISNHLYFYWYRQILGQKVEFLVSFYNNEISEKSEIFDDQFSVERPDGSNFTLKIRSTKLEDSAMYFCASKMGLAGDYEQYFGPGTRLTVT.

The chain uses TRBV24-1 and TRBJ1-1; 8 nucleotides align to TRBD1. Germline-derived CDR1 and CDR2 are KGHDR and SFDVKD. The CDR3 sequence is 12 residues long. V lost 12 bases to trimming and J lost 3 bases; unmatched junction nucleotides: 5. In DNA form, the CDR3 reads TGTGCCTGCGACAGGGGCGACACTGAAGCTTTCTTT. It translates to CACDRGDTEAFF.

Concerning this clonotype itself: A much larger clone lies a single base off, so this may be a read error. The chain recombines TRBV20-1 with TRBJ1-1; no reliable D call. CDR1 is DFQATT and CDR2 is SNEGSKA in the germline V gene (reference sequence). The CDR3 covers 13 residues. CDR3 protein: CRVNRDSVTEASF. CDR3 sequence (DNA): TGCAGAGTGAACAGAGACTCCGTCACTGAAGCTTCCTTT.